This T cell receptor beta chain originates from a study of coeliac disease. Profiling relied on immunoSEQ multiplex PCR, and the TCRdb table lists in-frame clones only, not all of them. The sample lists 3,700 or so clones, about three fifths occurring once. Whole-study findings and limits: In active celiac disease, intraepithelial and lamina propria TRB and TRG repertoires were less clonal than controls.

This clone was observed a handful of times. Antigen specificity is unknown. Sample: intraepithelial lymphocytes from the gut. The receptor comes from a woman aged 18-29 years with active celiac disease.

CDR3: CAWRPGESYEQYV. For the CDR3, the DNA is TGTGCCTGGCGACCGGGGGAGTCCTACGAGCAGTACGTC. The V and J genes are TRBV30 and TRBJ2-7; a possible D gene is TRBD2 (6 bases). Germline V CDR1 and CDR2: GTSNPN, SVGIG (reference sequence). This CDR3 is built from 13 residues. V was pared by 5 bases and J by 1 base, with 12 bases between.